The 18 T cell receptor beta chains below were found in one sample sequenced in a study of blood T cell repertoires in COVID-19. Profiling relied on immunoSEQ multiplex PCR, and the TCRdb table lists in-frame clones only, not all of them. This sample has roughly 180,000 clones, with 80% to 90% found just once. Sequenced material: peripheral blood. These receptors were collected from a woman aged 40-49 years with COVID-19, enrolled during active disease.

CDR3: CASSHTAGSNTEAFF. The CDR3 nucleotides are TGCGCCAGCAGCCATACTGCAGGATCGAACACTGAAGCTTTCTTT. V gene TRBV5-1 combines with J gene TRBJ1-1; D unresolved. The CDR3 covers 15 residues. The germline V and J ends were trimmed by 4 bases and 1 base, with 14 bases remaining between them. Per germline, CDR1 SGHRS and CDR2 YFSETQ.

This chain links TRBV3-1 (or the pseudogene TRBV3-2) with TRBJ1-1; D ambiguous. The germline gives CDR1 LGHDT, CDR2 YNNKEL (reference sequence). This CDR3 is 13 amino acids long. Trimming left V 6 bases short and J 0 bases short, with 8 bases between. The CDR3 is CASSLQMNTEAFF. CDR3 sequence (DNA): TGTGCCAGCAGTCTCCAGATGAACACTGAAGCTTTCTTT.

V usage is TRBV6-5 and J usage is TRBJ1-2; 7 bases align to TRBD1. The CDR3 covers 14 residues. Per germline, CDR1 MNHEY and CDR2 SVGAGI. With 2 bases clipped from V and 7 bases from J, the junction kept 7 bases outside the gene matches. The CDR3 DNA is TGTGCCAGCAGTTACCGACAGGGTGGGGGTGGCTACACCTTC. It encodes CASSYRQGGGGYTF.

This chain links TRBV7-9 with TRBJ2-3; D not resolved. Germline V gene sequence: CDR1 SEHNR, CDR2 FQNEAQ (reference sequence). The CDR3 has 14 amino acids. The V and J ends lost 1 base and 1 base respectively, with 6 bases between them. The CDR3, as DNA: TGTGCCAGCAGCTTAGTCCCAGGCACAGATACGCAGTATTTT. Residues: CASSLVPGTDTQYF.

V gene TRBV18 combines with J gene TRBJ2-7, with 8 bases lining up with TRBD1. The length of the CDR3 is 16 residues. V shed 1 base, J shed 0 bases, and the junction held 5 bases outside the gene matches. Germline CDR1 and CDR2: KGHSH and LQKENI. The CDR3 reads CASSPRQGASSYEQYF. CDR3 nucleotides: TGTGCCAGCTCACCACGGCAGGGGGCCAGCTCCTACGAGCAGTACTTC.

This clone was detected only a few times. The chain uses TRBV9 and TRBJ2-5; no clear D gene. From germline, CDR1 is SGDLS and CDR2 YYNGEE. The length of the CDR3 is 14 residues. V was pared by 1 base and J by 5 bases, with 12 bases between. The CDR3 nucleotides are TGTGCCAGCAGCGTACTAGGCTTGCGGGAGACCCAGTACTTC. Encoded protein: CASSVLGLRETQYF.

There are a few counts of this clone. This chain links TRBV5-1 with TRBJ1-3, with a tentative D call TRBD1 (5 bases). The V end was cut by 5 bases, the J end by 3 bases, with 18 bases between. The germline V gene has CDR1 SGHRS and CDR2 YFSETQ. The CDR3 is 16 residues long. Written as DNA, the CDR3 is TGCGCCAGCAGGTCATCCGGGGGAACGGGTGGAAACACCATATATTTT. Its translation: CASRSSGGTGGNTIYF.

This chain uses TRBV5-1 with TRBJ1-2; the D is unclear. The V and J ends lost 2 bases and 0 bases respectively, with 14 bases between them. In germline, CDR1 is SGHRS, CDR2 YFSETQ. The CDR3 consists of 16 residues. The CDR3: CASSFGDSGANYGYTF. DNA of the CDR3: TGCGCCAGCAGCTTCGGGGATTCTGGAGCTAACTATGGCTACACCTTC. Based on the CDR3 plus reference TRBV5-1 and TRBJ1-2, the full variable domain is KAGVTQTPRYLIKTRGQQVTLSCSPISGHRSVSWYQQTPGQGLQFLFEYFSETQRNKGNFPGRFSGRQFSNSRSEMNVSTLELGDSALYLCASSFGDSGANYGYTFGSGTRLTVV.

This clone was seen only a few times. The CDR3 coding sequence is TGTGCCAGCAGGGGGGGAGGGGCGGACTATGGCTACACCTTC. Protein sequence: CASRGGGADYGYTF. The chain couples TRBV2 to TRBJ1-2; TRBD1 is a possible D gene (5 bases). V shed 6 bases and J shed 3 bases, with 14 bases lying between them. Germline V gives CDR1 SNHLY, CDR2 FYNNEI. This CDR3 is built from 14 residues.

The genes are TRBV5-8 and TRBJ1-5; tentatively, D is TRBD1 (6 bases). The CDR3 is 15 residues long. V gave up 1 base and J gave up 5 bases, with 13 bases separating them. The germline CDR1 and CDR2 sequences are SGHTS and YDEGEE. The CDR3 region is CASSLWQGLDQPQHF. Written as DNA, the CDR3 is TGTGCCAGCAGCTTGTGGCAGGGGCTCGATCAGCCCCAGCATTTT.

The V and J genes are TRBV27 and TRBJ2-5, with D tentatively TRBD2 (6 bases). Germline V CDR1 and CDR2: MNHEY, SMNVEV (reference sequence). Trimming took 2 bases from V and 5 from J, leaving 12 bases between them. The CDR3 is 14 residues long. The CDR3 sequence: CASSLGGGRETQYF. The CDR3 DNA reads TGTGCCAGCAGTTTAGGTGGGGGGAGGGAGACCCAGTACTTC.

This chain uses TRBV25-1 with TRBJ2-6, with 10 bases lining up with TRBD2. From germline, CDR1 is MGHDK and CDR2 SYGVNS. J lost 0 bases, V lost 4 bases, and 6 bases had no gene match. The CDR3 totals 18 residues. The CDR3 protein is CASSGTSGEVSGANVLTF. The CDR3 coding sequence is TGTGCCAGCAGTGGTACTAGCGGGGAGGTCTCTGGGGCCAACGTCCTGACTTTC.

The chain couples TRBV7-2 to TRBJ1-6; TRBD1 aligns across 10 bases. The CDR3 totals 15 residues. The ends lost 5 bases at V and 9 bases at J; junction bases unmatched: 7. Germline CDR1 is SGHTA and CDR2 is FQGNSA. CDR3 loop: CASSQGTGVRSPLHF. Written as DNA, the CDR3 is TGTGCCAGCAGCCAAGGGACAGGGGTCCGTTCACCCCTCCACTTT.

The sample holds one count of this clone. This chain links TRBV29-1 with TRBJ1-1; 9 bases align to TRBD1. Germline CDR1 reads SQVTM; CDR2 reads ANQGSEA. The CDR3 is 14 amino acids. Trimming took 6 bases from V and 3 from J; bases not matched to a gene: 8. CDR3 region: CSVGQGSEYTEAFF. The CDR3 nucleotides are TGCAGCGTGGGACAGGGTTCTGAGTACACTGAAGCTTTCTTT.

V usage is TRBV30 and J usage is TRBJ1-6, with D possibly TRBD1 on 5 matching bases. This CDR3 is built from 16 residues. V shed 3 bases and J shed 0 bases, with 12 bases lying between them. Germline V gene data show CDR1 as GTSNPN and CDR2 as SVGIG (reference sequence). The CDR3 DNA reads TGTGCCTGGAGGGTCGGGGGAAGCTCCTATAATTCACCCCTCCACTTT. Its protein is CAWRVGGSSYNSPLHF.

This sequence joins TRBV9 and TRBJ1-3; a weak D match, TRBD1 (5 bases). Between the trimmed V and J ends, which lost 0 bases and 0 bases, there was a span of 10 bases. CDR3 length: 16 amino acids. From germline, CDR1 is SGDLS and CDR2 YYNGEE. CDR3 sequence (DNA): TGTGCCAGCAGCGTAGGGGTGACAGTCTCTGGAAACACCATATATTTT. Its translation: CASSVGVTVSGNTIYF.

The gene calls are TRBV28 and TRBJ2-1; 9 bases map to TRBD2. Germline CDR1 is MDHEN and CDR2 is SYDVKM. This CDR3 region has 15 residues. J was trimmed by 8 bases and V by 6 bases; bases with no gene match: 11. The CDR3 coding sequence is TGTGCCAGCAGGCCCTATAGCGGGAGTGGCGATGAGCAGTTCTTC. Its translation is CASRPYSGSGDEQFF.

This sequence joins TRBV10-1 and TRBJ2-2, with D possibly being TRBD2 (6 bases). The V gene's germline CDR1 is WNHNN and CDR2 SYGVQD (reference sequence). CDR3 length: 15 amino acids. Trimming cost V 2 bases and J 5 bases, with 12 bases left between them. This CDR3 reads CASSETRLGTGELFF. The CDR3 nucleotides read TGCGCCAGCAGTGAGACGAGACTAGGGACCGGGGAGCTGTTTTTT.